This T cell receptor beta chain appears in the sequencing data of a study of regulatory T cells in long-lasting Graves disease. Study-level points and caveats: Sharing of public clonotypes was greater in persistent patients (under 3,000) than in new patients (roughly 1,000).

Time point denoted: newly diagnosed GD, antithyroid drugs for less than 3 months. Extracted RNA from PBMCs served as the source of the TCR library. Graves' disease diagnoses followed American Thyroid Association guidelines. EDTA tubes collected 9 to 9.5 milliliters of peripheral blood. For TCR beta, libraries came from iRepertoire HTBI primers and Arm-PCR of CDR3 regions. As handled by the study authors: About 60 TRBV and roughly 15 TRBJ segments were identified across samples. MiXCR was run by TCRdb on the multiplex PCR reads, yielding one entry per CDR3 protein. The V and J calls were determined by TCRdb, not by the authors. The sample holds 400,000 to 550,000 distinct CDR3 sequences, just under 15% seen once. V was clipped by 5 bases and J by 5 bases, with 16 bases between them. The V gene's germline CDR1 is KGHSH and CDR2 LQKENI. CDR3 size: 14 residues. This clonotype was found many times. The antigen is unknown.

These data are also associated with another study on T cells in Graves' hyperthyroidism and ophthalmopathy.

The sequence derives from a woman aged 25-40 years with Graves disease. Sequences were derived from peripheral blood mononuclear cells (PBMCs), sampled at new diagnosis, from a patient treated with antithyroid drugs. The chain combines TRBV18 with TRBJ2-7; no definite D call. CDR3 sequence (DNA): TGTGCCAGCTCAGGCCTGGTAACGAACAACGAGCAGTACTTC. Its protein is CASSGLVTNNEQYF.